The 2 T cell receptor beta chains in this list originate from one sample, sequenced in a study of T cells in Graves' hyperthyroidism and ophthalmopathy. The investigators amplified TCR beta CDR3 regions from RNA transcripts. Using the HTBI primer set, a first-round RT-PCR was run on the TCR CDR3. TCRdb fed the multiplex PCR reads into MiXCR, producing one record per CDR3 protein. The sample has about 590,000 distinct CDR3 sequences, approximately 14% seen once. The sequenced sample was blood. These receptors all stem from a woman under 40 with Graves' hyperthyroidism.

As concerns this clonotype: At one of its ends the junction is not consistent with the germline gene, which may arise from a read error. CDR3 residues: CAISAAGEYNEQSF. The DNA of the CDR3 is TGTGCCATCAGTGCGGCGGGAGAATACAATGAGCAGTCCTTC. The chain links TRBV10-3 to TRBJ2-1; 7 positions agree with TRBD2. CDR3 length equals 14 residues. In germline, CDR1 is ENHRY, CDR2 SYGVKD.

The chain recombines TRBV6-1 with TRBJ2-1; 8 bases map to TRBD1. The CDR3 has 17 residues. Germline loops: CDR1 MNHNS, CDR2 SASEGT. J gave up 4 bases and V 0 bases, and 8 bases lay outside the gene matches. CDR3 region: CASSEASTGGRYNEQFF. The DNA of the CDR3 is TGTGCCAGCAGTGAAGCGTCAACAGGGGGGCGGTACAATGAGCAGTTCTTC.